Shown below are 27 T cell receptor beta chains from a single sample sequenced in a study of cytomegalovirus exposure and HLA in healthy donors. The PCR used 60 Vbeta and 13 Jbeta primers. Clones were read by immunoSEQ multiplex PCR, and TCRdb kept only the in-frame ones, dropping some. The table shows 150,000 to 200,000 clones, with 60% to 75% occurring only once. The sample comprised PBMCs. The receptors here all came from a woman aged 50 to 65 in good health and CMV-seropositive.

Here the CDR3 reads CASSSTDTIYQPQHF. DNA for the CDR3: TGTGCCAGCAGCTCTACGGACACGATTTATCAGCCCCAGCATTTT. V and J are TRBV5-5 and TRBJ1-5, with D tentatively TRBD1 (5 bases). This CDR3 is 15 amino acids long. CDR1 SGHKS and CDR2 YYEKEE come from the germline V gene (reference sequence). V lost 3 bases, J lost 5 bases, and 15 bases lay in between.

The chain carries TRBV7-9 and TRBJ1-1; no definite D call. The germline V gene encodes CDR1 SEHNR and CDR2 FQNEAQ (reference sequence). Between the trimmed V and J ends, which lost 1 base and 2 bases, there was a span of 5 bases. The CDR3 length is 13 residues. CDR3 bases: TGTGCCAGCAGCTTAGAAATAAACACTGAAGCTTTCTTT. It yields the protein CASSLEINTEAFF.

A few counts support this clone. The chain combines TRBV19 with TRBJ1-5; D unresolved. The V end lost 3 bases, the J end lost 0 bases, and 9 bases lay between the germline ends. Germline-derived CDR1 and CDR2 are LNHDA and SQIVND (reference sequence). The CDR3 loop spans 15 amino acids. CDR3 nucleotides: TGTGCCAGTAGTATTCCGCCCAGTAGCAATCAGCCCCAGCATTTT. Translated, it gives CASSIPPSSNQPQHF.

The chain uses TRBV5-1 and TRBJ2-1; the match to TRBD2 covers 13 bases. Germline CDR1 SGHRS, CDR2 YFSETQ. The CDR3 totals 17 residues. Trimming cost V 4 bases and J 3 bases; bases outside gene matches: 7. CDR3 coding DNA: TGCGCCAGCAGCACGGGACTAGCGGGGAAGTTCTACAATGAGCAGTTCTTC. Its translation: CASSTGLAGKFYNEQFF.

The chain links TRBV6-1 to TRBJ1-6; 7 bases line up with TRBD1. Germline V CDR1 and CDR2: MNHNS, SASEGT. The CDR3 length is 16 residues. Unmatched junction bases numbered 7, after V lost 2 bases and J lost 6 bases. The CDR3 region is CASSELHRGLNSPLHF. Written as DNA, the CDR3 is TGTGCCAGCAGTGAATTACACAGGGGACTTAATTCACCCCTCCACTTT.

J is TRBJ2-2 and V is TRBV10-3, with 8 bases aligning to TRBD2. The CDR3 sequence is 15 residues long. Unmatched junction bases numbered 3, after V lost 6 bases and J lost 0 bases. CDR1 ENHRY and CDR2 SYGVKD come from the germline V gene. The CDR3 here is CAIRGTSSNTGELFF. The CDR3 DNA sequence: TGTGCCATCAGGGGGACTAGTTCGAACACCGGGGAGCTGTTTTTT.

This clone appeared a single time. The CDR3 nucleotides are TGTGCCAGTAGTGGCGGGGGGTCAACTGAAGCTTTCTTT. The encoded protein is CASSGGGSTEAFF. This sequence joins TRBV19 and TRBJ1-1; D perhaps matches TRBD1 (5 bases). V was cut by 5 bases and J by 5 bases, with 12 bases left in between. Germline-derived CDR1 and CDR2 are LNHDA and SQIVND (reference sequence). The CDR3 is made up of 13 amino acids.

The CDR3 coding sequence is TGTGCCAGCAGTTTTCTCGGGGGGAACACTGAAGCTTTCTTT. Protein: CASSFLGGNTEAFF. The chain has TRBV6-6 and TRBJ1-1; a possible D gene is TRBD1 (5 bases). This CDR3 is built from 14 residues. With 4 bases removed from V and 1 base from J, the gap between germline ends came to 10 bases. Looked up from germline, CDR1 is MNHNY and CDR2 is SVGAGI (reference sequence).

This clone occurred once. The chain has TRBV5-1 and TRBJ1-2; 9 bases agree with TRBD1. Trimming cost V 0 bases and J 8 bases; bases outside gene matches: 5. From germline, CDR1 is SGHRS and CDR2 YFSETQ. The CDR3 totals 14 residues. The CDR3 is CASSLAGQGDGYTF. CDR3 sequence (DNA): TGCGCCAGCAGCTTGGCGGGACAGGGCGACGGCTACACCTTC.

This clone appeared a few times. V is TRBV6-1 and J is TRBJ1-1; 9 bases fit TRBD1. The CDR3 consists of 17 residues. J lost 5 bases, V lost 3 bases, and 13 bases had no gene match. In germline, CDR1 is MNHNS, CDR2 SASEGT. Here the CDR3 reads CASSEAGTGTVWTEAFF. In DNA, the CDR3 is TGTGCCAGCAGTGAGGCCGGGACAGGGACTGTTTGGACTGAAGCTTTCTTT.

The rearrangement uses TRBV29-1 and TRBJ1-4, with a possible D match to TRBD1 (5 bases). Germline loops: CDR1 SQVTM, CDR2 ANQGSEA. Trimming removed 7 bases from V and 7 bases from J, with 16 bases in between. The CDR3 is made up of 13 amino acids. CDR3 sequence reads: CSAIGQPGEKLFF. CDR3 nucleotide sequence: TGCAGCGCAATCGGACAACCGGGTGAAAAACTGTTTTTT.

V and J are TRBV12-5 and TRBJ1-2; 7 bases match TRBD1. Germline V gives CDR1 LGHNT, CDR2 FRNRAP. This CDR3 contains 15 residues. The trim removed 6 bases at V and 8 bases at J, leaving 15 bases unmatched. CDR3 sequence (DNA): TGTGCTAGTGGGACGCCGGAGACAGGGTCTTGGGGCTACACCTTC. This sequence encodes CASGTPETGSWGYTF.

This clone was recorded once. The rearrangement links TRBV2 to TRBJ1-3; TRBD1 agrees at 9 bases. The CDR3 runs 12 residues. CDR1 is SNHLY and CDR2 is FYNNEI in the germline V gene. V dropped 6 bases and J dropped 8; count of bases not matched to a gene: 2. The CDR3 DNA sequence: TGTGCCAGCAGAGACAGGGGGGACACCATATATTTT. Its protein product is CASRDRGDTIYF.

The chain couples TRBV6-5 to TRBJ1-1; 10 bases map to TRBD1. Germline lookup yields CDR1 MNHEY and CDR2 SVGAGI. V shed 0 bases and J 4 bases; nucleotides not matched to a gene: 5. This CDR3 comprises 16 residues. The CDR3 DNA sequence: TGTGCCAGCAGTTACTCGACCGGGACAGGGGCCACTGAAGCTTTCTTT. It codes for CASSYSTGTGATEAFF.

The chain has TRBV19 and TRBJ1-6; tentatively, D is TRBD1 (5 bases). This CDR3 contains 16 residues. CDR1 is LNHDA, CDR2 SQIVND, per germline (reference sequence). The V and J ends lost 7 bases and 1 base respectively, with 14 bases between them. The CDR3 loop is CASTDAGTSYNSPLHF. CDR3 DNA: TGTGCCAGTACCGACGCCGGGACTTCCTATAATTCACCCCTCCACTTT.

Here the CDR3 DNA reads TGTGCCAGTAGTACGACAGCTAACTATGGCTACACCTTC. It encodes CASSTTANYGYTF. The chain joins TRBV19 to TRBJ1-2; D perhaps matches TRBD1 (5 bases). V dropped 4 bases and J dropped 0 bases, with 6 bases sitting between them. From germline, CDR1 is LNHDA and CDR2 SQIVND (reference sequence). CDR3 length equals 13 residues. The complete variable domain, with remaining parts taken from reference TRBV19 and TRBJ1-2, reads DGGITQSPKYLFRKEGQNVTLSCEQNLNHDAMYWYRQDPGQGLRLIYYSQIVNDFQKGDIAEGYSVSREKKESFPLTVTSAQKNPTAFYLCASSTTANYGYTFGSGTRLTVV.

The rearrangement joins TRBV5-5 to TRBJ1-2; 12 bases are a match to TRBD1. From germline, CDR1 is SGHKS and CDR2 YYEKEE (reference sequence). The CDR3 is 15 amino acids. Trimming removed 4 bases from V and 8 bases from J; junction bases left unmatched: 9. The CDR3 DNA is TGTGCCAGCAGCCGAGCGGGACAGGGGGCGAGCGGCTACACCTTC. Encoded protein: CASSRAGQGASGYTF.

The chain joins TRBV5-1 to TRBJ2-7; 8 bases align to TRBD2. The CDR3 totals 18 residues. V dropped 2 bases and J dropped 2; count of bases not matched to a gene: 15. The V gene's germline CDR1 is SGHRS and CDR2 YFSETQ. CDR3 amino acids: CASSFVAGSDQRAYEQYF. The CDR3 nucleotides are TGCGCCAGCAGCTTCGTAGCGGGGTCCGACCAGAGGGCCTACGAGCAGTACTTC.

The V and J genes are TRBV4-1 and TRBJ2-1; tentatively, D is TRBD2 (5 bases). Trimming shortened V by 0 bases and J by 4 bases, and 10 bases separated the two germline ends. Germline CDR1 MGHRA, CDR2 YSYEKL. The CDR3 spans 15 residues. For the CDR3, the DNA is TGCGCCAGCAGCCAAGATCGGACTTCGTACAATGAGCAGTTCTTC. It is translated as CASSQDRTSYNEQFF.

The chain employs TRBV7-9 and TRBJ2-3; 7 positions agree with TRBD1. The germline CDR1 and CDR2 sequences are SEHNR and FQNEAQ (reference sequence). Trimming took 3 bases from V and 6 from J; bases not matched to a gene: 6. CDR3 length: 14 amino acids. The CDR3 protein is CASSFRTGQDTQYF. CDR3 coding DNA: TGTGCCAGCAGCTTCCGGACAGGTCAGGATACGCAGTATTTT.

The V and J genes are TRBV6-6 and TRBJ1-2; D is ambiguous. Germline V lookup: CDR1 MNHNY, CDR2 SVGAGI (reference sequence). The CDR3 covers 14 residues. Trimming took off 9 bases at V and 8 bases at J, with 22 bases between the two ends. CDR3 coding DNA: TGTGCCAGTTCTAACGACTACCAGGTGGGAGGCTACACCTTC. Its protein is CASSNDYQVGGYTF.

This clone showed up just once. This chain connects TRBV5-4 to TRBJ2-1; 10 bases match TRBD2. J gave up 9 bases and V 2 bases, and 11 bases lay outside the gene matches. The CDR3 length is 16 residues. The germline gives CDR1 SGHNT, CDR2 YYREEE (reference sequence). The CDR3 sequence: CASSLGSSGGASEQFF. CDR3 bases: TGTGCCAGCAGCTTAGGGTCCAGCGGGGGGGCCAGTGAGCAGTTCTTC.

The V and J genes are TRBV6-1 and TRBJ1-3; 8 bases map to TRBD1. This CDR3 comprises 17 residues. Germline CDR1 MNHNS, CDR2 SASEGT. J lost 0 bases, V lost 10 bases, and 14 bases had no gene match. This chain's CDR3 is CATREGDRLVSGNTIYF. CDR3 DNA sequence: TGTGCCACCAGGGAAGGGGACAGGTTGGTCTCTGGAAACACCATATATTTT.

The chain carries TRBV30 and TRBJ2-7, with 13 bases lining up with TRBD2. This CDR3 is built from 15 residues. CDR1 and CDR2 (germline): GTSNPN, SVGIG (reference sequence). V lost 5 bases to trimming and J lost 4 bases; unmatched junction nucleotides: 8. The CDR3 spells CAWAHGLAGEYEQYF. CDR3 nucleotide sequence: TGTGCCTGGGCCCATGGACTAGCGGGGGAATACGAGCAGTACTTC.

The CDR3 protein is CASSKERGGGETQYF. The CDR3, as DNA: TGCGCCAGCAGCAAAGAGCGGGGGGGCGGAGAGACCCAGTACTTC. J is TRBJ2-5 and V is TRBV5-1; 10 positions match TRBD2. Germline CDR1 reads SGHRS; CDR2 reads YFSETQ. J lost 4 bases, V lost 4 bases, and 7 bases had no gene match. This CDR3 is built from 15 residues. Looking up the rest from reference TRBV5-1 and TRBJ2-5 gives the full variable domain: KAGVTQTPRYLIKTRGQQVTLSCSPISGHRSVSWYQQTPGQGLQFLFEYFSETQRNKGNFPGRFSGRQFSNSRSEMNVSTLELGDSALYLCASSKERGGGETQYFGPGTRLLVL.

This clone was recorded once. V is TRBV6-4 and J is TRBJ2-5, with D tentatively TRBD2 (6 bases). CDR3 length: 12 amino acids. Trimming stripped 11 bases from V and 4 bases from J, with 14 bases between. Germline V CDR1 and CDR2: MRHNA, SNTAGT. As DNA, the CDR3 is TGTGCCGGCCCGGCTAGCGCAGAGACCCAGTACTTC. Amino acid sequence: CAGPASAETQYF.

This sequence joins TRBV9 and TRBJ2-5; the D is unclear. CDR1 SGDLS and CDR2 YYNGEE come from the germline V gene. The CDR3 covers 14 residues. V was trimmed by 0 bases and J by 0 bases, leaving 6 bases between them. CDR3 region: CASSVATDQETQYF. The CDR3 nucleotides are TGTGCCAGCAGCGTAGCAACGGACCAAGAGACCCAGTACTTC. The entire variable domain, with the rest obtained from reference TRBV9 and TRBJ2-5, is as follows: DSGVTQTPKHLITATGQRVTLRCSPRSGDLSVYWYQQSLDQGLQFLIQYYNGEERAKGNILERFSAQQFPDLHSELNLSSLELGDSALYFCASSVATDQETQYFGPGTRLLVL.